A selection of T cell receptor beta chains follows, all from one sample in a study of T-cell reconstitution after alpha-beta-depleted transplantation in children. TCRdb reanalysed the PCR reads using MiXCR and keeps one entry per CDR3 protein. This table holds about 900,000 distinct CDR3 sequences, 25% to 30% found once. Sequencing was performed on PBMCs, mostly from graft donor cells, taken 360 days after TCRalphabeta/CD19-depleted stem cell transplant. These receptors were taken from a boy under two years old who had a stem cell transplant for SCID, so the T cells may come from the graft donor. The CDR3 runs from the conserved cysteine through the conserved F or W. A D gene is named only where the DNA matches it firmly. Rows give clone size only sometimes, using once, few, many, or a class for an expanded clone.

cdr3_nt cdr3_aa d_call clone_size j_call v_call
TGCAGTGCAAACCCGGGCCCCAACGGCAATGAGCAGTTCTTC CSANPGPNGNEQFF NA once TRBJ2-1 TRBV20-1
TGTGCCAGCAGCCAAGTACCGGGGGAGACCCAGTACTTC CASSQVPGETQYF NA NA TRBJ2-5 TRBV3-1
TGCGCCAGCAGCCCCCGGGACAGCACGAACACTGAAGCTTTCTTT CASSPRDSTNTEAFF TRBD1 NA TRBJ1-1 TRBV5-1
TGCAGCGCCACAGGGGTGAATCAAGAGACCCAGTACTTC CSATGVNQETQYF TRBD1 NA TRBJ2-5 TRBV29-1
TGTGCCAGCAGCCTTACAGGTCCCTTCTCTGGAAACACCATATATTTT CASSLTGPFSGNTIYF NA NA TRBJ1-3 TRBV7-2
TGCGCCACCGCCCCGATAGGGCGCAATGAGCAGTTCTTC CATAPIGRNEQFF NA NA TRBJ2-1 TRBV5-1
TGTGCCACCGGACGCGGTGCGACTGAAGCTTTCTTT CATGRGATEAFF NA few TRBJ1-1 TRBV6-5
TGCAGCGTCCGTCTGAGCACAGATACGCAGTATTTT CSVRLSTDTQYF NA few TRBJ2-3 TRBV29-1
TGTGCCAGCAGTTACCGGGACAGATCCTATGGCTACACCTTC CASSYRDRSYGYTF TRBD1 once TRBJ1-2 TRBV6-2/TRBV6-3
TGTGCCAGCAGCCAAGAATCCGATGAGCAGTTCTTC CASSQESDEQFF NA few TRBJ2-1 TRBV3-1
TGTGCCAGCAGTTTCGGCAGGGACACCGGGGAGCTGTTTTTT CASSFGRDTGELFF NA few TRBJ2-2 TRBV27
TGCAGTGCCGAGTTTGAGCGGCATTACACAGATACGCAGTATTTT CSAEFERHYTDTQYF NA once TRBJ2-3 TRBV20-1
TGCGCCAGCAGCTCCTATGGAAGCAAAAGGTACCAAGAGACCCAGTACTTC CASSSYGSKRYQETQYF NA few TRBJ2-5 TRBV5-1
TGTGCCACCAGCAGTCTAAAAAGCGGGGGAAGAGCTTTCTTT CATSSLKSGGRAFF NA few TRBJ1-1 TRBV15
TGTGCCAGCGGACCACTCGGGGGGGATACGCAGTATTTT CASGPLGGDTQYF TRBD2 NA TRBJ2-3 TRBV12-3/TRBV12-4
TGTGCCAGCTCACTGCTCGAGGGAACTGGAAACACCATATATTTT CASSLLEGTGNTIYF NA few TRBJ1-3 TRBV18
TGTGCCAGCAGAGAGACGAGCCTTAGTCTAGCCGGGAATGAGCAGTTCTTC CASRETSLSLAGNEQFF NA NA TRBJ2-1 TRBV6-1
TGTGCCAGCAGTTTCTGGGGCGAGCGCTCCTACGAGCAGTACTTC CASSFWGERSYEQYF NA few TRBJ2-7 TRBV27
TGTGCCAGCAGTGACCACATCGGGTCTAACTATGGCTACACCTTC CASSDHIGSNYGYTF NA few TRBJ1-2 TRBV12-3/TRBV12-4
TGTGCCAGCAGCTTAAGATCTGCGGGACAGGGGACCGACAATGAGCAGTTCTTC CASSLRSAGQGTDNEQFF TRBD1 NA TRBJ2-1 TRBV7-3
TGCGCCAGCAGCTTGGCCTGGAGCAGCCCCGGATCAAATGAAAAACTGTTTTTT CASSLAWSSPGSNEKLFF NA few TRBJ1-4 TRBV5-1
TGTGCCAGCAGTTTGGGGATGTGGGGGGCTCAGCCCCAGCATTTT CASSLGMWGAQPQHF NA few TRBJ1-5 TRBV12-3/TRBV12-4
TGCGCCAGCAGCCTCCGGGACAGGGTGAATGAGCAGTTCTTC CASSLRDRVNEQFF TRBD1 few TRBJ2-1 TRBV4-1
TGCGCCAGCAGCCCCCTATGGGGGACCGACCCCTACAATGAGCAGTTCTTC CASSPLWGTDPYNEQFF NA few TRBJ2-1 TRBV5-1
TGTGCCAGCTCGCGCCTGAGTTCCTCCTCTGGAAACACCATATATTTT CASSRLSSSSGNTIYF NA few TRBJ1-3 TRBV18
TGTGCCAGCAGCGAAACAGGGATGAGTAGTCAGCCCCAGCATTTT CASSETGMSSQPQHF NA few TRBJ1-5 TRBV6-1
TGCGCCAGCAGACCAGGTGGTAGCTCCTACGAGCAGTACTTC CASRPGGSSYEQYF NA many TRBJ2-7 TRBV5-1
TGTGCCAGCAGTTCCGAAGGTACTCGTCAAGATACGCAGTATTTT CASSSEGTRQDTQYF NA few TRBJ2-3 TRBV7-2
NA CASAPALLRAGGQYF NA few TRBJ2-7 TRBV12-3/TRBV12-4
TGTGCCAGCAGTTTGACAGGGGGTGCCCAAGAGACCCAGTACTTC CASSLTGGAQETQYF TRBD1 NA TRBJ2-5 TRBV6-9
TGTGCCAGCAGTTCCGCCAGGGTGAGCACTGAAGCTTTCTTT CASSSARVSTEAFF NA few TRBJ1-1 TRBV12-3/TRBV12-4
TGTGCCAGCAGTTGGACCGGGACAGGGGGGAGGGAGACCCAGTACTTC CASSWTGTGGRETQYF TRBD1 few TRBJ2-5 TRBV12-3/TRBV12-4
TGTGCCAGCAGCTTAACTAGCGGGGGGACCTTGGGGGAGACCCAGTACTTC CASSLTSGGTLGETQYF TRBD2 few TRBJ2-5 TRBV7-2
TGTGCCAGCAGTTTAGGACACGGAAGCAATCAGCCCCAGCATTTT CASSLGHGSNQPQHF NA few TRBJ1-5 TRBV12-3/TRBV12-4
TGTGCCACCCGGACAGGGGCTGGAAACACCATATATTTT CATRTGAGNTIYF TRBD1 few TRBJ1-3 TRBV12-3/TRBV12-4
TGCAGTGCTGGGACACCGGGACAGAACTACAATGAGCAGTTCTTC CSAGTPGQNYNEQFF TRBD1 few TRBJ2-1 TRBV20-1
TGCAGCGTGACAGGTCGGATGAACACTGAAGCTTTCTTT CSVTGRMNTEAFF NA NA TRBJ1-1 TRBV29-1
TGTGCCACCAGCAGCGGACAAGAAGGCGCTAGCACAGATACGCAGTATTTT CATSSGQEGASTDTQYF NA few TRBJ2-3 TRBV15
TGTGCCAGCAGCTTAGCTACGCGGGGGAGAATCGGGGAGCTGTTTTTT CASSLATRGRIGELFF TRBD2 NA TRBJ2-2 TRBV7-2
TGTGCCAGCAGTCCCCCCCTGGGCGGGGGGGTCACAGATACGCAGTATTTT CASSPPLGGGVTDTQYF TRBD2 few TRBJ2-3 TRBV28
TGCGCCAGCAGCCAAGATGGCAAGCGGAGTGAAAAACTGTTTTTT CASSQDGKRSEKLFF NA few TRBJ1-4 TRBV4-1
TGTGCCAGCAGCTTAGTTGGGGGAACCCATCAGCCCCAGCATTTT CASSLVGGTHQPQHF NA NA TRBJ1-5 TRBV7-8
TGCAGTGCTAGAGATTGGACTAGCGTAGAGACCCAGTACTTC CSARDWTSVETQYF TRBD2 few TRBJ2-5 TRBV20-1
TGTGCCAGCAGTTATTGGGGGGGTCTAGCGGGGCCCGAGGAGCAGTACTTC CASSYWGGLAGPEEQYF TRBD2 NA TRBJ2-7 TRBV6-5
TGTGCCAGCAGCCCAGGGATGACCACTGAAGCTTTCTTT CASSPGMTTEAFF NA few TRBJ1-1 TRBV12-3/TRBV12-4
TGCAGTGCTAGCCCGGGACTAGCGGTACGAGCAGGGTGGGAGCAGTACTTC CSASPGLAVRAGWEQYF TRBD2 many TRBJ2-7 TRBV20-1